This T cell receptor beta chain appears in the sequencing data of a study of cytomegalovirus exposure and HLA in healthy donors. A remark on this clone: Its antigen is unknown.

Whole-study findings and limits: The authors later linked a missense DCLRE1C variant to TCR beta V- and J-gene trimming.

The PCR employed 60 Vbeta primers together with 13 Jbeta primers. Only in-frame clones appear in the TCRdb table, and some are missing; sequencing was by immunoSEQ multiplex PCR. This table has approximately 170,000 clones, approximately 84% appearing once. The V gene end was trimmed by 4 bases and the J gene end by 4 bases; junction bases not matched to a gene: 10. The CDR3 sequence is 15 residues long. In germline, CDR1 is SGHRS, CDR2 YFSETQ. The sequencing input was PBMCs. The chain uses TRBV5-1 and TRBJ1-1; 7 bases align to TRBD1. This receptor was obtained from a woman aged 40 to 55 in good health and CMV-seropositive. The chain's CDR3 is CASSLRTGMATEAFF. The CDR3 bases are TGCGCCAGCAGCCTACGGACAGGTATGGCCACTGAAGCTTTCTTT.